This T cell receptor (beta chain) was sequenced for a study of shared clonotypes between healthy human individuals. CDR1 is SGHNT, CDR2 YYREEE, per germline (reference sequence). This CDR3 is 14 amino acids long. Trimming left V 0 bases short and J 3 bases short, with 9 bases between. Profiled with immunoSEQ multiplex PCR; TCRdb holds only in-frame clones, not every one. The data contain over a million clones, about 80% of them singletons. The chain has TRBV5-4 and TRBJ2-5; D is perhaps TRBD2 (6 bases). The sample consisted of memory CD4+ T cells sorted from blood. Subset denoted: CD45RA-negative fraction. The receptor was derived from a man younger than 30 in good health. The CDR3: CASSLATREETQYF. CDR3 sequence (DNA): TGTGCCAGCAGCTTGGCGACTAGGGAAGAGACCCAGTACTTC.